This record covers a single T cell receptor beta chain. The antigen remains undetermined. This CDR3 is built from 14 residues. The germline V gene has CDR1 DFQATT and CDR2 SNEGSKA (reference sequence). Generation of TCR beta cDNA was performed by 5'RACE template switching incorporating UMIs. TCRdb re-called the 5' RACE reads, yielding one record per CDR3 amino acid sequence without DNA. Recorded for this sample: about 540,000 distinct CDR3 sequences. This entry belongs to a study of T cells expressing NK-cell markers. About the research overall: From sorted CD3+CD56+NKG2C+, CD3+CD56+NKG2C- and CD3+CD56-NKG2C+ T cells came the TCR beta repertoires.

Study-wide results and limits: In a few donors, dominant clonotypes made up about 28.3-65% of CD3+CD56-NKG2C+ cells. Several donors had dominant NKG2C+ clonotypes that comprised roughly 1.0-8% of their CD8+ T cells.

This chain connects TRBV20-1 to TRBJ1-2; TCRdb returns TRBD1, unconfirmable since there is no DNA. The sequence came from a young man in good health. The sequenced material came from blood T cells: a sorted CD56 or NKG2C T cell subset, CD4+ or CD8+ T cells, or bulk PBMC T cells (not recorded which). CDR3 sequence: CSAFRTGHNYGYTF.